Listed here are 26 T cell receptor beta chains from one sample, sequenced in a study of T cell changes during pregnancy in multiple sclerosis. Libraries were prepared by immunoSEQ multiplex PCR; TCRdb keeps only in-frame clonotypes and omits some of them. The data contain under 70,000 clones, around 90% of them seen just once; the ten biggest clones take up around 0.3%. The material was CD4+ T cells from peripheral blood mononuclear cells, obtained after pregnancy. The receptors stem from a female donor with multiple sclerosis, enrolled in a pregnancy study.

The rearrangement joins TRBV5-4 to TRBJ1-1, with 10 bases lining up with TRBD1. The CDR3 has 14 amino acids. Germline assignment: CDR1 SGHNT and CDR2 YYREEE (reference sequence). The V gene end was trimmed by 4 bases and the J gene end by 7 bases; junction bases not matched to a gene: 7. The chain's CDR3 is CASSPTGGPYEAFF. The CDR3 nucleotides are TGTGCCAGCAGCCCGACAGGGGGCCCTTATGAAGCTTTCTTT.

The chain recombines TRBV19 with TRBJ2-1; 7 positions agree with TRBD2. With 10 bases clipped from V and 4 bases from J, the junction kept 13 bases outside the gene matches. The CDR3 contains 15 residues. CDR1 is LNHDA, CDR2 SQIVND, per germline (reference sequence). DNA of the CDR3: TGTGCCACCGAACCGGGGGGTGGTCGATACAATGAGCAGTTCTTC. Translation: CATEPGGGRYNEQFF. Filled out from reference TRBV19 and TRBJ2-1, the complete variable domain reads DGGITQSPKYLFRKEGQNVTLSCEQNLNHDAMYWYRQDPGQGLRLIYYSQIVNDFQKGDIAEGYSVSREKKESFPLTVTSAQKNPTAFYLCATEPGGGRYNEQFFGPGTRLTVL.

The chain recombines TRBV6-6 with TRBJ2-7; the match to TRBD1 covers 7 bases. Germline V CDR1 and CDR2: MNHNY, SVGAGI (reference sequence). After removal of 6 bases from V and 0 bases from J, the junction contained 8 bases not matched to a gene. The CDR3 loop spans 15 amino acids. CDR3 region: CASSPGTAVSYEQYF. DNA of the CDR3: TGTGCCAGCAGCCCCGGGACAGCGGTCTCCTACGAGCAGTACTTC.

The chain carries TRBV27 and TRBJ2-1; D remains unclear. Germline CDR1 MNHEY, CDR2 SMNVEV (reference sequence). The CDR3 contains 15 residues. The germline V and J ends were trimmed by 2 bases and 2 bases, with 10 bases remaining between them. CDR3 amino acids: CASSLQQLTYNEQFF. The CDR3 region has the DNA TGTGCCAGCAGTTTACAACAGCTCACCTACAATGAGCAGTTCTTC.

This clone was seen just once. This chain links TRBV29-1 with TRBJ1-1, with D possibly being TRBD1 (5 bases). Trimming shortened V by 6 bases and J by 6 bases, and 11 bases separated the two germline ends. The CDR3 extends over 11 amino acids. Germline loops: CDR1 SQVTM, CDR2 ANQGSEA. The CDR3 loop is CSVRVGAEAFF. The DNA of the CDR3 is TGCAGCGTCAGGGTGGGCGCTGAAGCTTTCTTT.

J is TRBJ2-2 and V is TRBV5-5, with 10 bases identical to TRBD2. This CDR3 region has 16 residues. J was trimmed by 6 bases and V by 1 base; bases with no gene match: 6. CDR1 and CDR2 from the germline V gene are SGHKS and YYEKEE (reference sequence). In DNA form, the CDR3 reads TGTGCCAGCAGCTTGAGTCTAGCGGGAGTTCCCGGGGAGCTGTTTTTT. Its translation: CASSLSLAGVPGELFF.

The DNA for the CDR3 is TGCAGCGCGGGGACAGGGAATCAGCCCCAGCATTTT. It is translated as CSAGTGNQPQHF. The V call is TRBV29-1, the J call TRBJ1-5, with TRBD1 matching 9 bases. The V and J ends lost 7 bases and 4 bases, in that order; junction bases with no gene match: 2. This CDR3 is 12 amino acids long. Germline V CDR1 and CDR2: SQVTM, ANQGSEA.

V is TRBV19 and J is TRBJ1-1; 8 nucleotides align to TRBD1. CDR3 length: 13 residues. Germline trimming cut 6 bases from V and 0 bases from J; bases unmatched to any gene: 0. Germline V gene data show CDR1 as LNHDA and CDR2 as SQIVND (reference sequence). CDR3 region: CASRGQVNTEAFF. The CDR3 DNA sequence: TGTGCCAGTAGGGGACAGGTGAACACTGAAGCTTTCTTT.

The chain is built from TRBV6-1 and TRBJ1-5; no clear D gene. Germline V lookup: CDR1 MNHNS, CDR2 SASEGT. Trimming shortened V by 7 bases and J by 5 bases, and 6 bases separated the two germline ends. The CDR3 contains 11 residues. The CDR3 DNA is TGTGCCAGCAACAACGATCAGCCCCAGCATTTT. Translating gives CASNNDQPQHF.

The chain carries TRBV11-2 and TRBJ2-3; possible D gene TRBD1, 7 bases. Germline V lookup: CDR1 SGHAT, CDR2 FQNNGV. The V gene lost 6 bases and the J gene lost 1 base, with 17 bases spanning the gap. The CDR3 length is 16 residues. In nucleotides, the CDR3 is TGTGCCAGCAGTTACCAGGGGGGCGCGGGCACAGATACGCAGTATTTT. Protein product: CASSYQGGAGTDTQYF.

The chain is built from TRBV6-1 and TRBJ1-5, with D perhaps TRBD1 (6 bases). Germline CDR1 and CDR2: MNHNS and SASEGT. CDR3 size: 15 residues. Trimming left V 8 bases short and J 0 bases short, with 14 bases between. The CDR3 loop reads CASQIGTTSNQPQHF. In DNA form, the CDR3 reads TGTGCCAGCCAAATCGGGACAACTAGCAATCAGCCCCAGCATTTT.

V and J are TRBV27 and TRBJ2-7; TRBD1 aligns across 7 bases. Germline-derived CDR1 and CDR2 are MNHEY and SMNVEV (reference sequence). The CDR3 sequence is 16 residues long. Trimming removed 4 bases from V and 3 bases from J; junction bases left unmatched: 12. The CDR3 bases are TGTGCCAGCAGTTCATACGCCCGGGACAGACTCTACGAGCAGTACTTC. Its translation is CASSSYARDRLYEQYF.

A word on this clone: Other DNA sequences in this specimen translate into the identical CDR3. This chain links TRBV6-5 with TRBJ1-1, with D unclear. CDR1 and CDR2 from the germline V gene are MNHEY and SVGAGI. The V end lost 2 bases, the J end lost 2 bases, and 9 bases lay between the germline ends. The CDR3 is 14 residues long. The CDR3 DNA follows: TGTGCCAGCAGTTACGGGAGGGTTAACACTGAAGCTTTCTTT. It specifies CASSYGRVNTEAFF.

CDR3 region: CASSLGTGANSYEQYF. CDR3 in DNA: TGTGCCAGCAGCTTGGGGACAGGGGCAAACTCCTACGAGCAGTACTTC. The chain employs TRBV5-4 and TRBJ2-7; TRBD1 matches 9 bases. Per the germline V gene, CDR1 is SGHNT and CDR2 is YYREEE (reference sequence). V lost 0 bases, J lost 0 bases, and 4 bases stayed unmatched. The CDR3 totals 16 residues.

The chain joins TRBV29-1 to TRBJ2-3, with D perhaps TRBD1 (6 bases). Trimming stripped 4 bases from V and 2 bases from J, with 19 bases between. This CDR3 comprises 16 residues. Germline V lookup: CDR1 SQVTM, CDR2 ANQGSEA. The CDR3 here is CSVVTQGPAFTDTQYF. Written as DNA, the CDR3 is TGCAGCGTTGTGACTCAGGGGCCCGCTTTCACAGATACGCAGTATTTT.

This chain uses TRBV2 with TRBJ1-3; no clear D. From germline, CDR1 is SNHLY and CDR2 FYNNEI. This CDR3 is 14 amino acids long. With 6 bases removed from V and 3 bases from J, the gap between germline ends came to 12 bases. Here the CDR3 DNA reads TGTGCCAGCAGCCGAAGGACTAGTGGAAACACCATATATTTT. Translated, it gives CASSRRTSGNTIYF.

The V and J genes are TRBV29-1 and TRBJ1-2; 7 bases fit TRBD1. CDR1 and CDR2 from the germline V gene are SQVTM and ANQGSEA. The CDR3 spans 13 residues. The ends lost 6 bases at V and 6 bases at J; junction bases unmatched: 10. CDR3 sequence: CSVETGISNGYTF. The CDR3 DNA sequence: TGCAGCGTAGAGACAGGGATAAGCAATGGCTACACCTTC.

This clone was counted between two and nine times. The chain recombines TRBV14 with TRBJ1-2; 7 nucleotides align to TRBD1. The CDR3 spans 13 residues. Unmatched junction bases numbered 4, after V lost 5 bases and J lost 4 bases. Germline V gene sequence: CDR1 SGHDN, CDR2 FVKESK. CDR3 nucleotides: TGTGCCAGCAGCTACAGGGGCTCCTATGGCTACACCTTC. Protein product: CASSYRGSYGYTF.

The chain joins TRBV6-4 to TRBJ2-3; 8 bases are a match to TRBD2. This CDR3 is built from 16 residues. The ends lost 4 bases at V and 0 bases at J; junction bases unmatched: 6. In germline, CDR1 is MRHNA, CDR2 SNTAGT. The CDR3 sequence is CASSVSGGLSTDTQYF. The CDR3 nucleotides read TGTGCCAGCAGTGTCTCGGGGGGGCTCAGCACAGATACGCAGTATTTT.

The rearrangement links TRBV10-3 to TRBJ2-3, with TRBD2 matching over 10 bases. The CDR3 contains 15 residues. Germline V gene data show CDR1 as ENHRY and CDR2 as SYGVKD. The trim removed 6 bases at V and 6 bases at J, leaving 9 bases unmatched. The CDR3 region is CAISLLGTSEDTQYF. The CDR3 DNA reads TGTGCCATCAGCCTCCTCGGGACTAGCGAGGATACGCAGTATTTT.

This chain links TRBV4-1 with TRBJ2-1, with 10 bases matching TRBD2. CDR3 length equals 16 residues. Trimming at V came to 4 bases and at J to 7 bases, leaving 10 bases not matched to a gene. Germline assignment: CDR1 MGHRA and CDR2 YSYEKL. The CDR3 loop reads CASSPGAASGRNEQFF. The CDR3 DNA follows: TGCGCCAGCAGCCCAGGGGCGGCTAGCGGGAGAAATGAGCAGTTCTTC.

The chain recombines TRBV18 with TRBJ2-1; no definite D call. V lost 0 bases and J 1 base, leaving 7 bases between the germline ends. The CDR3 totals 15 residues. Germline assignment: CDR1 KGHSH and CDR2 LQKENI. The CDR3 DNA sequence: TGTGCCAGCTCACCACCGGGCAGTTCCTACAATGAGCAGTTCTTC. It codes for CASSPPGSSYNEQFF.

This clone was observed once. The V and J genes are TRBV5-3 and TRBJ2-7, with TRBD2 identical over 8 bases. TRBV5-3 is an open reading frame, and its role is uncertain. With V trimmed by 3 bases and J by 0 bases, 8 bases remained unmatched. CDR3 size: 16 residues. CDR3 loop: CARSSRTSQHSYEQYF. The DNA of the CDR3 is TGTGCCAGAAGCTCAAGGACTAGCCAACACTCCTACGAGCAGTACTTC.

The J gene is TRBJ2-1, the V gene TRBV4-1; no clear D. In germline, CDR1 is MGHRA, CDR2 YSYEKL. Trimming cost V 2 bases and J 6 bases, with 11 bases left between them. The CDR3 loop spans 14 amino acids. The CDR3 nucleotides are TGCGCCAGCAGCCAATTCCTGGTCAGCAATGAGCAGTTCTTC. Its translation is CASSQFLVSNEQFF.

This CDR3 is CASSRGRDSYEQYF. Written as DNA, the CDR3 is TGTGCCAGCAGTCGAGGACGGGACTCCTACGAGCAGTACTTC. This sequence joins TRBV7-9 and TRBJ2-7; a weak D match, TRBD2 (5 bases). CDR1 SEHNR and CDR2 FQNEAQ come from the germline V gene (reference sequence). The germline V and J ends were trimmed by 6 bases and 0 bases, with 12 bases remaining between them. CDR3 length equals 14 residues.

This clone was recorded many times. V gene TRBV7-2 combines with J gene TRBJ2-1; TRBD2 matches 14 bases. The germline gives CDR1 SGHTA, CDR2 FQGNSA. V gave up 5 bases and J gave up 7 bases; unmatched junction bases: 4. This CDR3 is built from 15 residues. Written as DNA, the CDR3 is TGTGCCAGCAGCCCGGGACTAGCGGGGGCAAATGAGCAGTTCTTC. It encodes CASSPGLAGANEQFF.